This entry lists 15 T cell receptor beta chains sequenced from one sample in a study of T-cell reconstitution after alpha-beta-depleted transplantation in children. Unique molecular identifiers were incorporated during preparation of the TCRbeta library. In TCRdb, the PCR reads were re-called with MiXCR into one record per CDR3 protein. The sample has 500,000 or so distinct CDR3 sequences, approximately 29% seen once. The sample in question was PBMCs from the stem cell graft donor, obtained from the stem cell graft. Receptor source: a human donor who donated a stem cell graft to a child with aplastic anemia.

As regards this clonotype: The junction and the germline gene differ at one end; a read error may be behind it. The gene calls are TRBV27 and TRBJ2-1; no firm D call. This CDR3 is built from 11 residues. CDR1 MNHEY and CDR2 SMNVEV come from the germline V gene (reference sequence). CDR3 protein: CASTQRNEQFF. CDR3 in DNA: TGTGCCAGCACTCAGCGCAATGAGCAATTCTTC.

This chain joins TRBV20-1 and TRBJ1-1; TRBD1 aligns across 7 bases. The CDR3 consists of 12 residues. The V gene's germline CDR1 is DFQATT and CDR2 SNEGSKA (reference sequence). V was pared by 3 bases and J by 6 bases, with 4 bases of the junction left unmatched. CDR3: CSARQQGSEAFF. For the CDR3, the DNA is TGCAGTGCTAGGCAACAGGGGTCTGAAGCTTTCTTT.

CDR3 coding DNA: TGTGCCAGCAGCTTAGAGGGGGCCAATACGCAGTATTTT. It specifies CASSLEGANTQYF. The gene calls are TRBV7-2 and TRBJ2-3; TRBD1 agrees at 7 bases. CDR1 is SGHTA and CDR2 is FQGNSA in the germline V gene. The J segment lost 7 bases and the V segment lost 1 base, leaving 2 bases of the junction unmatched. The CDR3 has 13 amino acids.

The V and J genes are TRBV7-9 and TRBJ1-1, with TRBD1 matching over 9 bases. V was pared by 4 bases and J by 4 bases, with 7 bases of the junction left unmatched. CDR1 is SEHNR and CDR2 is FQNEAQ in the germline V gene (reference sequence). This CDR3 comprises 15 residues. In nucleotides, the CDR3 is TGTGCCAGCAGCTCTGAAGGGACAGGGCCCACTGAAGCTTTCTTT. It is translated as CASSSEGTGPTEAFF. Complete variable domain (other parts from reference TRBV7-9 and TRBJ1-1): DTGVSQNPRHKITKRGQNVTFRCDPISEHNRLYWYRQTLGQGPEFLTYFQNEAQLEKSRLLSDRFSAERPKGSFSTLEIQRTEQGDSAMYLCASSSEGTGPTEAFFGQGTRLTVV.

The J gene is TRBJ2-6, the V gene TRBV6-4; D remains unclear. From germline, CDR1 is MRHNA and CDR2 SNTAGT. V lost 3 bases and J 2 bases, leaving 5 bases between the germline ends. The CDR3 is 14 amino acids. The chain's CDR3 is CASSEIPGANVLTF. The DNA for the CDR3 is TGTGCCAGCAGTGAAATCCCTGGGGCCAACGTCCTGACTTTC.

This clonotype occurred a few times. V is TRBV28 and J is TRBJ2-1; TRBD1 matches at 10 bases. Germline V gene lookup returns CDR1 MDHEN and CDR2 SYDVKM. CDR3 size: 17 residues. Unmatched junction bases numbered 15, after V lost 4 bases and J lost 9 bases. The CDR3 DNA follows: TGTGCCAGCAGTTCCACCCGTACCGGGACAGGGGTCGGTGAGCAGTTCTTC. Translated, it gives CASSSTRTGTGVGEQFF.

The chain combines TRBV25-1 with TRBJ1-1, with unresolved D. V shed 2 bases and J shed 4 bases, with 14 bases lying between them. Per germline, CDR1 MGHDK and CDR2 SYGVNS. The CDR3 runs to 15 residues. The CDR3 loop reads CASSELSGPSTEAFF. The CDR3 DNA follows: TGTGCCAGCAGTGAACTTTCCGGACCTTCCACTGAAGCTTTCTTT.

This clonotype was found many times. The rearrangement uses TRBV25-1 and TRBJ2-7, with D perhaps assigned TRBD1 or TRBD2 (5 bases each). The germline V and J ends were trimmed by 1 base and 4 bases, with 14 bases remaining between them. Per the germline V gene, CDR1 is MGHDK and CDR2 is SYGVNS. The CDR3 is 15 amino acids. As DNA, the CDR3 is TGTGCCAGCAGTGAATGGGACGGGAAGGGGTACGAGCAGTACTTC. Protein product: CASSEWDGKGYEQYF.

The chain couples TRBV11-2 to TRBJ2-4; D not certain. V lost 1 base and J lost 0, with 7 bases in between. Germline V gives CDR1 SGHAT, CDR2 FQNNGV. This CDR3 has 15 residues. CDR3 sequence (DNA): TGTGCCAGCAGCTTAGGCCGACAAGCCAAAAACATTCAGTACTTC. Amino acids: CASSLGRQAKNIQYF.

The chain joins TRBV10-3 to TRBJ1-2, with TRBD1 as a possible D gene (6 bases). Germline-derived CDR1 and CDR2 are ENHRY and SYGVKD. This CDR3 spans 12 amino acids. Trimming took 4 bases from V and 6 from J, leaving 9 bases between them. CDR3 sequence (DNA): TGTGCCATCAGTGCTACAGGGAATGGCTACACCTTC. Translated: CAISATGNGYTF.

This clonotype turned up a few times. This chain joins TRBV4-3 and TRBJ2-7; D ambiguous. Trimming took off 0 bases at V and 2 bases at J, with 11 bases between the two ends. CDR1 and CDR2 (germline): LGHNA, YSLEER. The CDR3 has 15 amino acids. The DNA of the CDR3 is TGCGCCAGCAGCCAAGATGTTGGCAACACCTACGAGCAGTACTTC. Encoded protein: CASSQDVGNTYEQYF.

J is TRBJ1-2 and V is TRBV7-9; D gene ambiguous. The CDR3 spans 15 residues. Trimming cost V 2 bases and J 2 bases, with 12 bases left between them. Germline-derived CDR1 and CDR2 are SEHNR and FQNEAQ (reference sequence). In nucleotides, the CDR3 is TGTGCCAGCAGCTTATATTCCGCCGGAAACTATGGCTACACCTTC. It encodes CASSLYSAGNYGYTF. Supplemented by reference TRBV7-9 and TRBJ1-2, the full variable domain reads DTGVSQNPRHKITKRGQNVTFRCDPISEHNRLYWYRQTLGQGPEFLTYFQNEAQLEKSRLLSDRFSAERPKGSFSTLEIQRTEQGDSAMYLCASSLYSAGNYGYTFGSGTRLTVV.

The J gene is TRBJ2-3, the V gene TRBV19, with TRBD2 matching over 10 bases. CDR3 length: 13 residues. Trimming cost V 6 bases and J 6 bases; bases outside gene matches: 3. CDR1 and CDR2 (germline): LNHDA, SQIVND (reference sequence). DNA of the CDR3: TGTGCCAGTAGATCTAGCGGGAGCGATACGCAGTATTTT. This translates into CASRSSGSDTQYF.

This chain links TRBV27 with TRBJ1-2; 7 bases align to TRBD1. Per germline, CDR1 MNHEY and CDR2 SMNVEV (reference sequence). Losses at the gene ends were 6 bases for V and 5 bases for J; bases not matched to a gene: 9. This CDR3 has 14 amino acids. This CDR3 reads CASSISGTAYGYTF. Here the CDR3 DNA reads TGTGCCAGCAGCATTTCCGGGACAGCGTATGGCTACACCTTC.

The chain couples TRBV7-9 to TRBJ2-1, with D hard to call. With 1 base removed from V and 6 bases from J, the gap between germline ends came to 16 bases. From germline, CDR1 is SEHNR and CDR2 FQNEAQ (reference sequence). The length of the CDR3 is 16 residues. The CDR3 DNA reads TGTGCCAGCAGCTTAGAGTTTTCCGGAGCCACCAATGAGCAGTTCTTC. It encodes CASSLEFSGATNEQFF. The full variable domain, rest sourced from reference TRBV7-9 and TRBJ2-1, is DTGVSQNPRHKITKRGQNVTFRCDPISEHNRLYWYRQTLGQGPEFLTYFQNEAQLEKSRLLSDRFSAERPKGSFSTLEIQRTEQGDSAMYLCASSLEFSGATNEQFFGPGTRLTVL.